The 23 T cell receptor beta chains presented below share a single source sample, sequenced in a study of cytomegalovirus exposure and HLA in healthy donors. 13 Jbeta primers and 60 Vbeta primers were used for the PCR. Sequencing used immunoSEQ multiplex PCR; TCRdb keeps in-frame clones, though not all of them. The data contain around 120,000 clones, roughly 65% of them seen just once; the ten biggest clones take up 8% to 10%. Sequencing input: PBMCs. Receptors originate from a man aged 40-49 years in good health and CMV-seropositive.

The chain employs TRBV5-4 and TRBJ1-6, with 9 nucleotides matching TRBD1. V lost 2 bases and J lost 10; bases outside the gene matches: 4. Looked up from germline, CDR1 is SGHNT and CDR2 is YYREEE (reference sequence). The CDR3 has 14 residues. The CDR3 nucleotides are TGTGCCAGCAGCTTAAGGACAGGGGAGTCACCCCTCCACTTT. Translation gives CASSLRTGESPLHF.

The CDR3, as DNA: TGTGCCAGCAGTGCCGAGACAGGGGTCCCCGGGGAGCTGTTTTTT. Its protein is CASSAETGVPGELFF. This chain uses TRBV6-4 with TRBJ2-2, with 8 bases fitting TRBD1. The CDR3 has 15 residues. Germline V gene sequence: CDR1 MRHNA, CDR2 SNTAGT. V lost 4 bases to trimming and J lost 6 bases; unmatched junction nucleotides: 7.

A single count supports this clone. The rearrangement joins TRBV11-2 to TRBJ2-5, with D possibly matching TRBD1 (5 bases). The V gene's germline CDR1 is SGHAT and CDR2 FQNNGV. V was shortened by 4 bases and J by 2 bases, with 11 bases between the two germline ends. The CDR3 length is 14 residues. The CDR3 here is CASSSPGIQETQYF. CDR3 DNA sequence: TGTGCCAGCAGCTCCCCAGGGATACAAGAGACCCAGTACTTC.

The chain is built from TRBV2 and TRBJ1-6; 8 bases map to TRBD1. Germline CDR1 SNHLY, CDR2 FYNNEI. Trimming at V came to 10 bases and at J to 17 bases, leaving 19 bases not matched to a gene. The CDR3 totals 14 residues. The CDR3 sequence: CATGTGLGQVDFHF. CDR3 nucleotides: TGTGCCACCGGGACAGGTTTGGGGCAGGTCGATTTCCACTTT.

The CDR3 protein is CATKTDMNTEAFF. CDR3 coding DNA: TGTGCCACCAAGACAGACATGAACACTGAAGCTTTCTTT. The genes are TRBV15 and TRBJ1-1; the D gene is possibly TRBD1 (5 bases). Germline CDR1 LNHNV, CDR2 YYDKDF (reference sequence). The CDR3 contains 13 residues. The ends were cut back, 7 bases at V and 0 bases at J, with 9 bases in the middle. Full variable domain (outside the CDR3, taken from reference TRBV15 and TRBJ1-1): DAMVIQNPRYQVTQFGKPVTLSCSQTLNHNVMYWYQQKSSQAPKLLFHYYDKDFNNEADTPDNFQSRRPNTSFCFLDIRSPGLGDTAMYLCATKTDMNTEAFFGQGTRLTVV.

The chain has TRBV5-4 and TRBJ2-3; TRBD1 might be the D (6 bases). The CDR3 contains 14 residues. Looked up from germline, CDR1 is SGHNT and CDR2 is YYREEE (reference sequence). Trimming removed 3 bases at V and 6 bases at J, with 14 bases between. DNA for the CDR3: TGTGCCAGCAGCTCGGTCAGGGGTGGTGATACGCAGTATTTT. Translation: CASSSVRGGDTQYF.

The rearrangement uses TRBV27 and TRBJ1-5; tentatively, D is TRBD1 (5 bases). Per the germline V gene, CDR1 is MNHEY and CDR2 is SMNVEV (reference sequence). Trimming took off 4 bases at V and 0 bases at J, with 13 bases between the two ends. This CDR3 is 16 amino acids long. CDR3: CASSSDIAYSNQPQHF. CDR3 nucleotide sequence: TGTGCCAGCAGTTCGGACATCGCTTATAGCAATCAGCCCCAGCATTTT.

V and J are TRBV11-2 and TRBJ2-3, with 9 bases fitting TRBD2. Germline CDR1 SGHAT, CDR2 FQNNGV. V lost 1 base to trimming and J lost 0 bases; unmatched junction nucleotides: 11. The length of the CDR3 is 19 residues. In DNA form, the CDR3 reads TGTGCCAGCAGCTTAGTGAGGTCGGCGGGGGGGACTAGCACAGATACGCAGTATTTT. Translation gives CASSLVRSAGGTSTDTQYF.

This clone has only a few counts. The chain combines TRBV6-1 with TRBJ2-2; TRBD2 matches at 11 bases. Per germline, CDR1 MNHNS and CDR2 SASEGT. The CDR3 is 15 amino acids. With 6 bases clipped from V and 5 bases from J, the junction kept 5 bases outside the gene matches. In nucleotides, the CDR3 is TGTGCCAGCAGCCTTGGACTAGCGGGTACCGGGGAGCTGTTTTTT. Residues: CASSLGLAGTGELFF.

V is TRBV30 and J is TRBJ2-1, with D maybe TRBD2 (5 bases). Germline values: CDR1 GTSNPN, CDR2 SVGIG (reference sequence). The CDR3 runs 11 residues. The ends were cut back, 5 bases at V and 7 bases at J, with 9 bases in the middle. The CDR3 coding sequence is TGTGCCTGGCAACCGGGAAATGAGCAGTTCTTC. Amino acid sequence: CAWQPGNEQFF.

This clone was seen only a few times. The chain has TRBV28 and TRBJ2-2, with 8 bases lining up with TRBD2. The V gene end was trimmed by 5 bases and the J gene end by 4 bases; junction bases not matched to a gene: 9. In germline, CDR1 is MDHEN, CDR2 SYDVKM. The CDR3 length is 16 residues. CDR3 DNA sequence: TGTGCCAGCAGTCTTCTAGGGGCGGGGGGCACCGGGGAGCTGTTTTTT. Amino acids: CASSLLGAGGTGELFF.

The chain has TRBV6-6 and TRBJ1-1; D not certain. Germline CDR1 MNHNY, CDR2 SVGAGI (reference sequence). The CDR3 runs 14 residues. V lost 4 bases, J lost 4 bases, and 13 bases lay in between. The CDR3 nucleotides read TGTGCCAGCAGTTTCTTGGCCTCAGGCACTGAAGCTTTCTTT. Protein sequence: CASSFLASGTEAFF.

CDR3 sequence reads: CASRRDRDSYEQYF. The CDR3 DNA follows: TGTGCCAGCAGACGAGACAGGGACTCCTACGAGCAGTACTTC. The chain joins TRBV7-3 to TRBJ2-7; the match to TRBD1 covers 7 bases. The CDR3 has 14 residues. V lost 6 bases, J lost 0 bases, and 5 bases stayed unmatched. Germline CDR1 SGHTA, CDR2 FQGTGA.

The genes are TRBV9 and TRBJ1-1; no definite D call. Germline CDR1 and CDR2: SGDLS and YYNGEE. V was clipped by 6 bases and J by 1 base, with 13 bases between them. The CDR3 has 14 amino acids. This chain's CDR3 is CASTAGLRNTEAFF. CDR3 nucleotides: TGTGCCAGCACCGCGGGCTTGAGGAACACTGAAGCTTTCTTT. Using reference TRBV9 and TRBJ1-1 for the parts outside the CDR3, the full variable domain is DSGVTQTPKHLITATGQRVTLRCSPRSGDLSVYWYQQSLDQGLQFLIQYYNGEERAKGNILERFSAQQFPDLHSELNLSSLELGDSALYFCASTAGLRNTEAFFGQGTRLTVV.

The V gene is TRBV6-1, the J gene TRBJ2-7, with 7 bases fitting TRBD2. There are 14 residues in the CDR3. Trimming removed 3 bases from V and 3 bases from J; junction bases left unmatched: 5. The germline V gene encodes CDR1 MNHNS and CDR2 SASEGT. CDR3 protein: CASSEGGVGYEQYF. Written as DNA, the CDR3 is TGTGCCAGCAGTGAGGGGGGGGTCGGCTACGAGCAGTACTTC.

The chain links TRBV7-2 to TRBJ2-5; unclear D gene. The length of the CDR3 is 13 residues. Germline V CDR1 and CDR2: SGHTA, FQGNSA. Trimming removed 3 bases from V and 5 bases from J, with 10 bases in between. The CDR3 protein is CASSLMSVETQYF. In DNA, the CDR3 is TGTGCCAGCAGCTTGATGTCAGTGGAGACCCAGTACTTC.

The V gene is TRBV28, the J gene TRBJ1-1, with D tentatively TRBD1 (5 bases). The CDR3 runs 11 residues. Trimming took off 8 bases at V and 5 bases at J, with 9 bases between the two ends. Per germline, CDR1 MDHEN and CDR2 SYDVKM. CDR3 coding DNA: TGTGCCAGCGGGGGGTATACTGAAGCTTTCTTT. This translates into CASGGYTEAFF.

The rearrangement uses TRBV7-9 and TRBJ1-2, with TRBD1 matching 12 bases. Germline V gene data show CDR1 as SEHNR and CDR2 as FQNEAQ (reference sequence). J lost 7 bases, V lost 4 bases, and 19 bases had no gene match. CDR3 length: 19 amino acids. The CDR3 bases are TGTGCCAGCAGCTCAAGCCGGGACAGGGGGCAAAGTTGGTTGTCTGGCTACACCTTC. Its protein is CASSSSRDRGQSWLSGYTF.

This clone has a handful of counts. The chain is built from TRBV11-2 and TRBJ2-7; 15 bases agree with TRBD2. Looked up from germline, CDR1 is SGHAT and CDR2 is FQNNGV. This CDR3 comprises 17 residues. The V gene end was trimmed by 6 bases and the J gene end by 3 bases; junction bases not matched to a gene: 9. The CDR3 nucleotides are TGTGCCAGCAGAAAGGGACTAGCGGGGGGTTCCCACTACGAGCAGTACTTC. This gives the protein CASRKGLAGGSHYEQYF.

CDR3 loop: CASSPPGLAALSNEQFF. CDR3 nucleotide sequence: TGTGCCAGCAGCCCACCCGGACTAGCGGCCTTGAGCAATGAGCAGTTCTTC. The chain couples TRBV9 to TRBJ2-1; 10 nucleotides line up with TRBD2. The CDR3 runs 17 residues. V shed 4 bases and J 6 bases; nucleotides not matched to a gene: 13. The germline V gene has CDR1 SGDLS and CDR2 YYNGEE.

This clone was seen only a few times. V gene TRBV7-9 combines with J gene TRBJ1-1, with a weak D call TRBD1 (5 bases). Trimming left V 4 bases short and J 1 base short, with 7 bases between. Germline lookup yields CDR1 SEHNR and CDR2 FQNEAQ (reference sequence). This CDR3 is 13 amino acids long. The CDR3 DNA follows: TGTGCCAGCAGCTACCAGGGGAACACTGAAGCTTTCTTT. Protein: CASSYQGNTEAFF.

This chain joins TRBV7-9 and TRBJ2-1; 8 bases are a match to TRBD1. Germline CDR1 is SEHNR and CDR2 is FQNEAQ (reference sequence). The CDR3 is 16 residues long. J gave up 3 bases and V 4 bases, and 8 bases lay outside the gene matches. CDR3 in amino acids: CASSSPGTGVYNEQFF. CDR3 DNA sequence: TGTGCCAGCAGCTCTCCCGGGACAGGTGTCTACAATGAGCAGTTCTTC.

This CDR3 reads CASSRDRDGSEAFF. CDR3 DNA: TGTGCCAGCTCACGGGACAGGGATGGGTCTGAAGCTTTCTTT. The J gene is TRBJ1-1, the V gene TRBV18; TRBD1 matches at 9 bases. V shed 4 bases, J shed 6 bases, and the junction held 6 bases outside the gene matches. This CDR3 has 14 residues. Germline V gene data show CDR1 as KGHSH and CDR2 as LQKENI.